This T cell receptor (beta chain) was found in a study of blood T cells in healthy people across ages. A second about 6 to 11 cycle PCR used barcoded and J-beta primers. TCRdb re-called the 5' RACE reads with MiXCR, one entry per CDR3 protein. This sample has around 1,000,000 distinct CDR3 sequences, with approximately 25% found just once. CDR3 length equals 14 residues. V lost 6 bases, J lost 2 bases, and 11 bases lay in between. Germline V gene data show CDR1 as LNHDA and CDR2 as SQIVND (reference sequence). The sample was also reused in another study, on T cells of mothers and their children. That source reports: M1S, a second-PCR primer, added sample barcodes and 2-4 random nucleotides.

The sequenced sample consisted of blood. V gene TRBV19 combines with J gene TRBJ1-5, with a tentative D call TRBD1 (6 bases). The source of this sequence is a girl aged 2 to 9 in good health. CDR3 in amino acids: CASRQTGRNQPQHF. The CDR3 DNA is TGTGCCAGTAGACAGACAGGTCGCAATCAGCCCCAGCATTTT.